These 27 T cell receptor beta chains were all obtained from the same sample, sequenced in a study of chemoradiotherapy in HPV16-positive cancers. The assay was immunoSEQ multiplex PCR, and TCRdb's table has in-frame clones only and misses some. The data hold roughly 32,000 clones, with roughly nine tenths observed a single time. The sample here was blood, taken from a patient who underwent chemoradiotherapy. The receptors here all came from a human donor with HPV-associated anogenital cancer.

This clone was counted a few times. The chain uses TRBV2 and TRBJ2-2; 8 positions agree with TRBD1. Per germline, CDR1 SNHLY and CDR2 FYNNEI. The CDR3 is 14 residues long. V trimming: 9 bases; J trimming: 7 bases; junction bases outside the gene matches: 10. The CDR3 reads CASKLGQGNGELFF. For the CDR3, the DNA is TGTGCCAGTAAGCTCGGACAGGGAAACGGGGAGCTGTTTTTT. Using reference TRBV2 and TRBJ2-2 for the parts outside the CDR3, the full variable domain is EPEVTQTPSHQVTQMGQEVILRCVPISNHLYFYWYRQILGQKVEFLVSFYNNEISEKSEIFDDQFSVERPDGSNFTLKIRSTKLEDSAMYFCASKLGQGNGELFFGEGSRLTVL.

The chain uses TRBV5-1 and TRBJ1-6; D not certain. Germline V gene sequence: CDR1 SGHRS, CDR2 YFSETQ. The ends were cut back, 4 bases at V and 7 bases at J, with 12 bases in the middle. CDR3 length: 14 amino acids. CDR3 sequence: CASSIDATNSPLHF. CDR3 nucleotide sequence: TGCGCCAGCAGCATAGACGCAACCAATTCACCCCTCCACTTT. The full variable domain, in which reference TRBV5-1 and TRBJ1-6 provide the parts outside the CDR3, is KAGVTQTPRYLIKTRGQQVTLSCSPISGHRSVSWYQQTPGQGLQFLFEYFSETQRNKGNFPGRFSGRQFSNSRSEMNVSTLELGDSALYLCASSIDATNSPLHFGNGTRLTVT.

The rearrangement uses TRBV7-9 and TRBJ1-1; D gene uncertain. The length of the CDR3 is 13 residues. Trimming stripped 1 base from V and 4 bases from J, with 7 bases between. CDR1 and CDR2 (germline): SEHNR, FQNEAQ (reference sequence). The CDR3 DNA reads TGTGCCAGCAGCTTAGAAGGCACCACTGAAGCTTTCTTT. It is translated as CASSLEGTTEAFF.

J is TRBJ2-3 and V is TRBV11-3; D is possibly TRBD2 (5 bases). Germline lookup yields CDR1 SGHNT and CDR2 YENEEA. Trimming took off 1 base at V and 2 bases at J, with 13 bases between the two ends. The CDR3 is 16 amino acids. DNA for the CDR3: TGTGCCAGCAGCTTAGGCGTAGCGCGCGACACAGATACGCAGTATTTT. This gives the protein CASSLGVARDTDTQYF.

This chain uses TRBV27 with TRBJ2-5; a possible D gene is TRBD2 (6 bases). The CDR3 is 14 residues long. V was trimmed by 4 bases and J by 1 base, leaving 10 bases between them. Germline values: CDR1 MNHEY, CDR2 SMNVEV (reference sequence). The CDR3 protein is CASSSLALQETQYF. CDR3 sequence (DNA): TGTGCCAGCAGTTCTCTAGCGCTCCAAGAGACCCAGTACTTC.

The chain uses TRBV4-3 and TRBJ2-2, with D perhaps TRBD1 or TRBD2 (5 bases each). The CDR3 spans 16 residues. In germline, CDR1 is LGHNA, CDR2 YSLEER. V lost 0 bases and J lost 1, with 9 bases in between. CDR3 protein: CASSQDGTVNTGELFF. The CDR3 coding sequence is TGCGCCAGCAGCCAAGACGGGACCGTGAACACCGGGGAGCTGTTTTTT.

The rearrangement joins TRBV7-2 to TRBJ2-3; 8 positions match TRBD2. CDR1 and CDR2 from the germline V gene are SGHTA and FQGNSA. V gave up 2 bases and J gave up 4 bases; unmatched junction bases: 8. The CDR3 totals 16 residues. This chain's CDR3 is CASSLRFGRVPDTQYF. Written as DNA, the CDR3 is TGTGCCAGCAGCTTAAGATTCGGGAGGGTCCCAGATACGCAGTATTTT.

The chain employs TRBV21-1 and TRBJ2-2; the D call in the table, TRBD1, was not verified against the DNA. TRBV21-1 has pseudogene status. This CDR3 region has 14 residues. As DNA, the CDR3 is TGTGCCAGCATCAGGGGCACCCTCGCCGGGGAGCTGTTTTTT. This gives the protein CASIRGTLAGELFF.

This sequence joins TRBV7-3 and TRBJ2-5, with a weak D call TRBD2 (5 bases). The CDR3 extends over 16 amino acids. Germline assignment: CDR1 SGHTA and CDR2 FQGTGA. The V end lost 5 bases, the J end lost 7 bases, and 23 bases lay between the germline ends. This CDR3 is CASSPGVGLAPGTQYF. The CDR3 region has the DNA TGTGCCAGCAGCCCCGGGGTTGGACTGGCTCCGGGGACCCAGTACTTC.

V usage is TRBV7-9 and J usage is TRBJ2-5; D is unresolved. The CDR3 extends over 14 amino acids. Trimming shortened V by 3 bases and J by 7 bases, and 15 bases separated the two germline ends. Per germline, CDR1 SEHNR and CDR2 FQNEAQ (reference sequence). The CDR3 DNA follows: TGTGCCAGCAGCTTCACGGCCCCTGAAGGGACCCAGTACTTC. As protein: CASSFTAPEGTQYF. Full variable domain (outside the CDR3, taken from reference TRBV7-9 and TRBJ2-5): DTGVSQNPRHKITKRGQNVTFRCDPISEHNRLYWYRQTLGQGPEFLTYFQNEAQLEKSRLLSDRFSAERPKGSFSTLEIQRTEQGDSAMYLCASSFTAPEGTQYFGPGTRLLVL.

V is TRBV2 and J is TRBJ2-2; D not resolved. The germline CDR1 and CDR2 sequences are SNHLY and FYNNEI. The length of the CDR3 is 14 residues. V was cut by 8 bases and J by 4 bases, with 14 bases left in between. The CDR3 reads CASLAERITGELFF. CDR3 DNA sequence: TGTGCCAGCCTCGCTGAGAGGATCACCGGGGAGCTGTTTTTT.

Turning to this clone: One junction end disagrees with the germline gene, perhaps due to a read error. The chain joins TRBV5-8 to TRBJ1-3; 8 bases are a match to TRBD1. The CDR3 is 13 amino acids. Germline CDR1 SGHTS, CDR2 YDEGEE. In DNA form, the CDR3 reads TGTGCCAGCAGCTGGGACAGGTCCACCCCCTCAGGTTTT. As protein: CASSWDRSTPSGF.

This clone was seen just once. The CDR3 DNA follows: TGTGCCATCTCATTACAGGAGAACACTGAAGCTTTCTTT. This gives the protein CAISLQENTEAFF. V and J are TRBV10-3 and TRBJ1-1, with D possibly TRBD1 on 5 matching bases. This CDR3 region has 13 residues. Germline values: CDR1 ENHRY, CDR2 SYGVKD. The V end lost 8 bases, the J end lost 1 base, and 11 bases lay between the germline ends.

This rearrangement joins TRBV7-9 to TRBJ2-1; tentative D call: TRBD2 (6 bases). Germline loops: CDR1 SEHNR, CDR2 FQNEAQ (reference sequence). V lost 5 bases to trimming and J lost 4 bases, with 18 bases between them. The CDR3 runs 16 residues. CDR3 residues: CASSPQEGGRYNEQFF. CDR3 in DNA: TGTGCCAGCAGCCCCCAGGAGGGCGGAAGGTACAATGAGCAGTTCTTC.

CDR3 in amino acids: CASSLRTTGSNEQFF. The CDR3 coding sequence is TGTGCCAGCAGTTTACGAACGACAGGGTCTAATGAGCAGTTCTTC. This chain uses TRBV27 with TRBJ2-1; 7 bases are shared with TRBD1. Germline lookup yields CDR1 MNHEY and CDR2 SMNVEV (reference sequence). This CDR3 is built from 15 residues. Trimming cost V 2 bases and J 7 bases; bases outside gene matches: 8.

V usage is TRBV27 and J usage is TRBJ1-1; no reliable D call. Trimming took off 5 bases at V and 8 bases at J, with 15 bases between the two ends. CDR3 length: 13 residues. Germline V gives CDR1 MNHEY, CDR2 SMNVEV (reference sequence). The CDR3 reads CASSTPAGSEAFF. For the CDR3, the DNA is TGTGCCAGCAGTACCCCCGCGGGGTCCGAAGCTTTCTTT.

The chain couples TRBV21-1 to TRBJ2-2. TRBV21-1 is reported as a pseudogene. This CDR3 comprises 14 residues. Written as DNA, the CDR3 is TGTGCCAGCAGCAAAAGCCGGGCGACCGGGGAGCTGTTTTTT. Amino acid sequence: CASSKSRATGELFF.

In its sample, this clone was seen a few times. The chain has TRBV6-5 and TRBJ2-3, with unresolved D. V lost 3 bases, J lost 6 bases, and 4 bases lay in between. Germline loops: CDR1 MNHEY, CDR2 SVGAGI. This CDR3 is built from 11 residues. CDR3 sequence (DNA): TGTGCCAGCAGTTATCAGGATACGCAGTATTTT. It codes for CASSYQDTQYF.

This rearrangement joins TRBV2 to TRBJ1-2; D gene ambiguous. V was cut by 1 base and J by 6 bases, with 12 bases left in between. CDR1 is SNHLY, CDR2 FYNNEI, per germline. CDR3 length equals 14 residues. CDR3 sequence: CASSEDGGYDGYTF. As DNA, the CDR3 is TGTGCCAGCAGTGAAGACGGAGGGTACGATGGCTACACCTTC.

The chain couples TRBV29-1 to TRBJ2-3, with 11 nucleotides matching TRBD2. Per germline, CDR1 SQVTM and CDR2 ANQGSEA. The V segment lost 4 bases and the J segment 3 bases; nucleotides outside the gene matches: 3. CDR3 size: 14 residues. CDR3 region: CSVVTSGITDTQYF. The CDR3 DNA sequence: TGCAGCGTTGTGACTAGCGGGATAACAGATACGCAGTATTTT.

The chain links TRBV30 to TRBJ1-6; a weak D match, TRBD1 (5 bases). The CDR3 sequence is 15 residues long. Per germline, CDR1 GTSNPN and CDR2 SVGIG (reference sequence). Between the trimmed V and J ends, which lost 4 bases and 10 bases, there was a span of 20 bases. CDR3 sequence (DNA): TGTGCCTGGACACTCCAGGGCAGCTGGGGGTCACCCCTCCACTTT. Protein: CAWTLQGSWGSPLHF.

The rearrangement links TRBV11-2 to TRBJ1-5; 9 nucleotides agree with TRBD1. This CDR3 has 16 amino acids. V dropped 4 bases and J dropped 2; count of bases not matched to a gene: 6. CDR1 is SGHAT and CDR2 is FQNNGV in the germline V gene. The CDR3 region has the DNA TGTGCCAGCAGCTCCGGGACAGGGATGGGCAATCAGCCCCAGCATTTT. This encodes CASSSGTGMGNQPQHF.

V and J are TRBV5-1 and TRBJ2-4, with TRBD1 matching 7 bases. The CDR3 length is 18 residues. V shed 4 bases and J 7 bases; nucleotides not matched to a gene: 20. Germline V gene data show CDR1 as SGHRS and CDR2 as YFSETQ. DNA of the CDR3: TGCGCCAGCAGCCAACTCCCCATAGGACAGGCCCGAAGGAACATTCAGTACTTC. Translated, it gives CASSQLPIGQARRNIQYF. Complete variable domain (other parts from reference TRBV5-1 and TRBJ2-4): KAGVTQTPRYLIKTRGQQVTLSCSPISGHRSVSWYQQTPGQGLQFLFEYFSETQRNKGNFPGRFSGRQFSNSRSEMNVSTLELGDSALYLCASSQLPIGQARRNIQYFGAGTRLSVL.

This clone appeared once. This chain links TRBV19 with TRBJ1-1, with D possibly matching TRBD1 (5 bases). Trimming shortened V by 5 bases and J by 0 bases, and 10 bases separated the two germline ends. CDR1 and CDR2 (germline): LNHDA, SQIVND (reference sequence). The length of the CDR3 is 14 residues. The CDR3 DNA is TGTGCCAGTAGTCCAGGGTCTTTGAACACTGAAGCTTTCTTT. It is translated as CASSPGSLNTEAFF.

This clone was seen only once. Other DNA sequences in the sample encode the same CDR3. CDR3 loop: CASSLQDRRETQYF. The CDR3 DNA sequence: TGCGCCAGCAGCTTACAGGACCGGCGGGAGACCCAGTACTTC. This rearrangement joins TRBV5-1 to TRBJ2-5; possible D gene TRBD1, 5 bases. Looked up from germline, CDR1 is SGHRS and CDR2 is YFSETQ. The length of the CDR3 is 14 residues. Trimming stripped 2 bases from V and 5 bases from J, with 13 bases between. Based on the CDR3 plus reference TRBV5-1 and TRBJ2-5, the full variable domain is KAGVTQTPRYLIKTRGQQVTLSCSPISGHRSVSWYQQTPGQGLQFLFEYFSETQRNKGNFPGRFSGRQFSNSRSEMNVSTLELGDSALYLCASSLQDRRETQYFGPGTRLLVL.

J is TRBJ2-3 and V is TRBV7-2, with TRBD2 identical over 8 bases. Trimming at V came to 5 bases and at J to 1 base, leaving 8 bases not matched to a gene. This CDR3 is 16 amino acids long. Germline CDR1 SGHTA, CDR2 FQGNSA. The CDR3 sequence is CASSPRFSGGTDTQYF. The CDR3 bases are TGTGCCAGCAGCCCACGGTTTAGCGGGGGCACAGATACGCAGTATTTT.

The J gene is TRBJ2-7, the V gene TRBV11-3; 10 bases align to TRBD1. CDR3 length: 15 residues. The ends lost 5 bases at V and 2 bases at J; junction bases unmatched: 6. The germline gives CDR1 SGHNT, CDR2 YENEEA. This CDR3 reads CASSTGTGAPYEQYF. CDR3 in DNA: TGTGCCAGCAGCACCGGGACAGGGGCCCCCTACGAGCAGTACTTC.